Below are 2 T cell receptor beta chains sequenced from a single sample in a study of identical twins. TCRdb analysed the 5' RACE reads with MiXCR anew, one entry per CDR3 protein. In the table there are some 690,000 distinct CDR3 sequences, 21% of which are singletons. The data were also submitted as part of a second study, on T cells expressing NK-cell markers.

Sequenced input: PBMCs. These receptors were collected from a woman aged 18-30 years in good health.

This clonotype has only a few counts. The chain combines TRBV12-3 or TRBV12-4 with TRBJ2-1; D is uncertain. The CDR3 totals 12 residues. Trimming took 7 bases from V and 0 from J, leaving 4 bases between them. As DNA, the CDR3 is TGTGCCAGCAAACTCTCCTACAATGAGCAGTTCTTC. This codes for CASKLSYNEQFF.

This clonotype was seen a few times. The chain joins TRBV10-3 to TRBJ2-2; D remains ambiguous. V was cut by 2 bases and J by 3 bases, with 13 bases left in between. The CDR3 is made up of 16 amino acids. From germline, CDR1 is ENHRY and CDR2 SYGVKD. CDR3 DNA: TGTGCCATCAGTGAGAGGAGTTTGAAAGACACCGGGGAGCTGTTTTTT. This translates into CAISERSLKDTGELFF.